This TCR beta chain derives from a study of blood T cell repertoires in COVID-19. Study details: COVID-19 samples collected from the United States, Italy and Spain covered acute and convalescent phases. PBMCs, B-cell-depleted T cells, or T cells provided the cDNA or gDNA that made up the material.

In the original analysis: Nucleated cell counts were estimated from reference gene primer amplification. This table comes from immunoSEQ multiplex PCR, and its TCRdb copy is limited to in-frame clones, with some not included. V and J calls and clone size are those listed in that table; D and trimming were worked out from the DNA. The data contain 220,000 or so clones, 86% of them singletons. Sequencing was done on a sample of PBMCs or T cells enriched from blood (not recorded which). The clonotype was recovered from a woman between 45 and 65 years old who had recovered from COVID-19.

The CDR3 spells CASSPGQGGGRETQYF. The CDR3 region has the DNA TGTGCCAGCAGCCCAGGACAGGGAGGGGGCCGGGAGACCCAGTACTTC. This rearrangement joins TRBV4-2 to TRBJ2-5, with a possible D match to TRBD1 (8 bases). V was shortened by 4 bases and J by 5 bases, with 20 bases between the two germline ends. The V gene's germline CDR1 is LGHNA and CDR2 YNFKEQ. CDR3 length: 16 residues.